This TCR beta chain is drawn from a study of cytomegalovirus exposure and HLA in healthy donors. Per germline, CDR1 MDHEN and CDR2 SYDVKM. This CDR3 has 15 residues. Trimming at V came to 3 bases and at J to 0 bases, leaving 2 bases not matched to a gene. PCR amplification relied on 60 Vbeta primers (plus 13 Jbeta primers). TCRdb keeps only in-frame clones here, not all; method: immunoSEQ multiplex PCR. The data contain around 120,000 clones, roughly 85% of them seen just once; the ten biggest clones take up approximately 3%. In this sample, this clone turned up a few times. The clonotype originates from a woman in her 40s in good health and CMV-seronegative. The specimen sequenced was PBMCs. The V gene is TRBV28, the J gene TRBJ2-3; TRBD2 matches 8 bases. CDR3 region: CASSFSSGSTDTQYF. CDR3 nucleotides: TGTGCCAGCAGTTTTTCTAGCGGGAGCACAGATACGCAGTATTTT. Looking up the rest from reference TRBV28 and TRBJ2-3 gives the full variable domain: DVKVTQSSRYLVKRTGEKVFLECVQDMDHENMFWYRQDPGLGLRLIYFSYDVKMKEKGDIPEGYSVSREKKERFSLILESASTNQTSMYLCASSFSSGSTDTQYFGPGTRLTVL.